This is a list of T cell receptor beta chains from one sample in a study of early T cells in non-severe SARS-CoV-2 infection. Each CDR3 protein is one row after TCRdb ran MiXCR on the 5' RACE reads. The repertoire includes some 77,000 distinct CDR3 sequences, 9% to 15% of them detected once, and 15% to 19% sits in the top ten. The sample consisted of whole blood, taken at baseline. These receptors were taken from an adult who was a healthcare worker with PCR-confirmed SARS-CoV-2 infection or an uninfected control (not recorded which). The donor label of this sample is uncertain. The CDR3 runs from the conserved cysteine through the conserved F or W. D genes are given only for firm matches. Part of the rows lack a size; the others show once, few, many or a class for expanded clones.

TGTGCCAGCACCCCCTACTTGGGGAACACTGAAGCTTTCTTT,CASTPYLGNTEAFF,TRBJ1-1,-,-,TRBV7-2
TGCGCCAGCAGCTGGGGACAGCCCAATCAGCCCCAGCATTTT,CASSWGQPNQPQHF,TRBJ1-5,-,TRBD1,TRBV5-1
TGTGCCAGCAGCTTGGGGAGCGGGAGTGAAGAGACCCAGTACTTC,CASSLGSGSEETQYF,TRBJ2-5,few,TRBD2,TRBV7-7
TGTGCCTGGAGTGTAAGGCGGACTAGCGGGGCCACAGATACGCAGTATTTT,CAWSVRRTSGATDTQYF,TRBJ2-3,-,TRBD2,TRBV30
TGTGCCAGCAGCCTCACCGGGACGAAGTTAGCGGGAGCAGGGGCCGGGGAGCTGTTTTTT,CASSLTGTKLAGAGAGELFF,TRBJ2-2,many,TRBD2,TRBV7-3
TGTGCCAGCTCACCATACTCAACCGGGACAGGGGAAGAGACCCAGTACTTC,CASSPYSTGTGEETQYF,TRBJ2-5,-,TRBD1,TRBV18
TGTGCCAGCAGTGACTCGAGCGGGGGGAGCACAGATACGCAGTATTTT,CASSDSSGGSTDTQYF,TRBJ2-3,-,TRBD2,TRBV6-4
TGTGCCAACAGCTCGGCTAGCGGGGCATACAATGAGCAGTTCTTC,CANSSASGAYNEQFF,TRBJ2-1,-,TRBD2,TRBV7-2
TGTGCCACCCTCGAAAATGAGGGACAGCTGAACGAGCAGTACTTC,CATLENEGQLNEQYF,TRBJ2-7,few,TRBD1,TRBV24-1
TGTGCCAGCAGTGAGGGTTACATTCAGTACTTC,CASSEGYIQYF,TRBJ2-4,few,-,TRBV25-1
TGTGCCAGCAGCATCCTCGGGGGTAACCCCACAGATACGCAGTATTTT,CASSILGGNPTDTQYF,TRBJ2-3,many,-,TRBV7-2
TGTGCCACCAGTGATTCGACGCCTAGCGGGAGAATCAATGAGCAGTTCTTC,CATSDSTPSGRINEQFF,TRBJ2-1,few,TRBD2,TRBV24-1
TGTGCCAGCACCCAACTAGCGGAAGCCTACAATGAGCAGTTCTTC,CASTQLAEAYNEQFF,TRBJ2-1,few,TRBD2,TRBV12-3/TRBV12-4
TGTGCCAGCAGCTTAGAGCCCAGGGGGGAATCTGAGCAGTTCTTC,CASSLEPRGESEQFF,TRBJ2-1,-,-,TRBV7-9
TGTGCCAGCAGCTTATTCGTTCTCGGAAAAGAGACCCAGTACTTC,CASSLFVLGKETQYF,TRBJ2-5,few,-,TRBV11-2
TGTGCCAGCAGTGGTACCTCGACTCTCTATGGCTACACCTTC,CASSGTSTLYGYTF,TRBJ1-2,-,-,TRBV6-1
TGTGCCAGCAGTTCCTCACACGGAGCCTACGAGCAGTACTTC,CASSSSHGAYEQYF,TRBJ2-7,-,-,TRBV12-3/TRBV12-4
TGTGCCAGTAGTGGGGGGGTCAATGAGCAGTTCTTC,CASSGGVNEQFF,TRBJ2-1,few,TRBD2,TRBV19
TGCGCCAGCAGCCGGGATGGACAGGCCCGCGAGCAGTACTTC,CASSRDGQAREQYF,TRBJ2-7,-,TRBD1,TRBV4-3
TGTGCCAGCTCACCAAGGGAGGGCCTCTACAATGAGCAGTTCTTC,CASSPREGLYNEQFF,TRBJ2-1,few,TRBD2,TRBV18
TGTGCCAGTAGTCGGACTAGCGGGACATACAATGAGCAGTTCTTC,CASSRTSGTYNEQFF,TRBJ2-1,-,TRBD2,TRBV19
TGTGCCAGCAGTTCCACCGGGAGCCTAAGCTCCTATAATTCACCCCTCCACTTT,CASSSTGSLSSYNSPLHF,TRBJ1-6,-,-,TRBV6-6
TGTGCCAGCAGCCCAACGGGACGGAGCACAGATACGCAGTATTTT,CASSPTGRSTDTQYF,TRBJ2-3,many,-,TRBV7-3
TGTGCCAGCAGCGGGAGGGGCGGCTCCTACAATGAGCAGTTCTTC,CASSGRGGSYNEQFF,TRBJ2-1,-,TRBD2,TRBV7-9
TGTGCCAGTAGCCGGGAGACAGGGGCCACCGGGGAGCTGTTTTTT,CASSRETGATGELFF,TRBJ2-2,few,TRBD1,TRBV19
TGTGCCAGTAGTATATTAGGGGGGACTGGGGCCAACGTCCTGACTTTC,CASSILGGTGANVLTF,TRBJ2-6,-,-,TRBV19
TGTGCCAGCACCGAACCCAGATGGCCTTACGAGCAGTACTTC,CASTEPRWPYEQYF,TRBJ2-7,-,-,TRBV25-1
TGTGCAAGTACCAGCGGGAGCGTAAATGAGCAGTTCTTC,CASTSGSVNEQFF,TRBJ2-1,-,TRBD2,TRBV12-5
TGTGCCAGCAGCAGGACAGTAACCTACGAGCAGTACTTC,CASSRTVTYEQYF,TRBJ2-7,many,-,TRBV5-6
TGTGCCAGCAGTTTAGGGCCTGGCGGGCTCTTGTCCTACGAGCAGTACTTC,CASSLGPGGLLSYEQYF,TRBJ2-7,-,-,TRBV12-3/TRBV12-4
TGTGCCAGCAGCGCCCCAGGGGCCGTTTATGGCTACACCTTC,CASSAPGAVYGYTF,TRBJ1-2,few,-,TRBV7-2
TGTGCCAGCAGCTCCACCGCTCTGGCCCAGTACTTC,CASSSTALAQYF,TRBJ2-5,-,-,TRBV7-2
TGTGCCAGCAGTGTTACAGGGGGCACTGAAGCTTTCTTT,CASSVTGGTEAFF,TRBJ1-1,many,TRBD1,TRBV6-4